This entry lists 14 T cell receptor beta chains sequenced from one sample in a study of human T cells and chemical hapten exposure. This sample's time point: patch test 1, 2 weeks after DPC sensitization. Treatment denoted: therapeutic diphenylcyclopropenone sensitization with weekly scalp DPC. TCRdb passed the RACE reads through MiXCR, listing each CDR3 protein once. The data contain under 200,000 distinct CDR3 sequences, roughly 15% of them singletons. The starting material was whole blood, obtained in connection with sensitization to the hapten diphenylcyclopropenone (DPC). These receptors all stem from a woman aged 30 to 39 with alopecia areata. Some clones in this sample may be carry-over from other donors' samples.

This clonotype has a count of ten or more. The chain couples TRBV12-3 or TRBV12-4 to TRBJ2-1, with D perhaps TRBD2 (6 bases). Deletions cut 8 bases from V and 0 bases from J, with 14 bases between. The CDR3 spans 15 residues. For the CDR3, the DNA is TGTGCCAGCGTCAAGCGGGTCAGCTCCTACAATGAGCAGTTCTTC. Translated: CASVKRVSSYNEQFF.

This clonotype was detected a few times. The chain recombines TRBV11-3 with TRBJ2-6; possible D gene TRBD1, 5 bases. CDR1 is SGHNT, CDR2 YENEEA, per germline. This CDR3 is built from 17 residues. Trimming removed 6 bases at V and 0 bases at J, with 15 bases between. CDR3 DNA: TGTGCCAGCAGAAGGGGCCAGGGATCCTCTGGGGCCAACGTCCTGACTTTC. As protein: CASRRGQGSSGANVLTF.

The CDR3 loop reads CSVDLGSSEQFF. The CDR3 coding sequence is TGCAGCGTTGATTTGGGCAGCAGTGAGCAGTTCTTC. This chain connects TRBV29-1 to TRBJ2-1, with D unclear. CDR3 length: 12 residues. CDR1 and CDR2 (germline): SQVTM, ANQGSEA. The V and J ends lost 3 bases and 9 bases respectively, with 12 bases between them.

This clonotype has more than one count but fewer than ten. This chain links TRBV6-2 or TRBV6-3 with TRBJ2-7, with D perhaps matching TRBD1 (6 bases). V was clipped by 7 bases and J by 2 bases, with 21 bases between them. The CDR3 loop spans 16 amino acids. The germline CDR1 and CDR2 sequences are MNHEY and SVGEGT. The CDR3: CASIDPGRTATYEQYF. The CDR3 nucleotides read TGTGCCAGCATCGATCCCGGCCGGACAGCGACCTACGAGCAGTACTTC.

This chain joins TRBV28 and TRBJ2-3; no definite D call. The CDR3 is made up of 11 amino acids. V was cut by 5 bases and J by 3 bases, with 3 bases left in between. CDR1 MDHEN and CDR2 SYDVKM come from the germline V gene. The CDR3 nucleotides read TGTGCCAGCAGTATAACAGATACGCAGTATTTT. This codes for CASSITDTQYF.

The V gene is TRBV7-9, the J gene TRBJ2-3; 7 bases line up with TRBD1. V was clipped by 4 bases and J by 2 bases; unmatched bases: 9. The CDR3 covers 16 residues. Germline V gene sequence: CDR1 SEHNR, CDR2 FQNEAQ (reference sequence). CDR3 nucleotides: TGTGCCAGCAGCTCGGGCCTGGGACAGTACACAGATACGCAGTATTTT. Its translation is CASSSGLGQYTDTQYF.

This clonotype occurred a few times. V and J are TRBV28 and TRBJ2-3; TRBD1 agrees at 9 bases. CDR1 and CDR2 from the germline V gene are MDHEN and SYDVKM. This CDR3 has 14 amino acids. J gave up 3 bases and V 7 bases, and 5 bases lay outside the gene matches. CDR3 sequence: CASTTGQGTDTQYF. CDR3 DNA sequence: TGTGCCAGCACCACCGGACAGGGGACAGATACGCAGTATTTT.

The chain uses TRBV11-2 and TRBJ2-1, with TRBD1 identical over 7 bases. V dropped 6 bases and J dropped 2; count of bases not matched to a gene: 13. The CDR3 extends over 17 amino acids. Germline V gene lookup returns CDR1 SGHAT and CDR2 FQNNGV. The CDR3 protein is CASSPETGVRAYNEQFF. CDR3 sequence (DNA): TGTGCCAGCAGTCCAGAAACAGGGGTGAGAGCCTACAATGAGCAGTTCTTC.

This clonotype was picked up a small number of times. This chain links TRBV18 with TRBJ1-5; D is perhaps TRBD1 (5 bases). This CDR3 spans 14 amino acids. Germline lookup yields CDR1 KGHSH and CDR2 LQKENI. Trimming pared 6 bases from V and 9 bases from J, leaving 18 bases between. Here the CDR3 reads CASSRPQGEGPQHF. In DNA form, the CDR3 reads TGTGCCAGCTCTCGACCTCAGGGCGAGGGGCCCCAGCATTTT.

In this sample, this clonotype turned up a few times. J is TRBJ2-7 and V is TRBV6-5; 8 bases align to TRBD1. The CDR3 runs 16 residues. Trimming removed 4 bases from V and 0 bases from J; junction bases left unmatched: 8. The germline CDR1 and CDR2 sequences are MNHEY and SVGAGI. This CDR3 reads CASSLLRQGFSYEQYF. In DNA form, the CDR3 reads TGTGCCAGCAGTTTACTAAGACAGGGGTTCTCCTACGAGCAGTACTTC.

This clonotype has a handful of counts. This chain joins TRBV20-1 and TRBJ2-3; D is unresolved. CDR1 is DFQATT and CDR2 is SNEGSKA in the germline V gene (reference sequence). Trimming removed 0 bases from V and 1 base from J, with 8 bases in between. The CDR3 runs 14 residues. CDR3 protein: CSARDLRGTDTQYF. The CDR3 DNA reads TGCAGTGCTAGAGATCTTCGGGGCACAGATACGCAGTATTTT.

There are a few counts of this clonotype. The rearrangement links TRBV5-6 to TRBJ2-7; tentative D call: TRBD2 (6 bases). This CDR3 spans 16 amino acids. V lost 0 bases and J lost 2, with 15 bases in between. The germline gives CDR1 SGHDT, CDR2 YYEEEE. CDR3 DNA: TGTGCCAGCAGCTTGGTCGGTCCGCGGGGACCCTACGAGCAGTACTTC. Translating gives CASSLVGPRGPYEQYF.

This chain links TRBV15 with TRBJ1-3; D not certain. The V end lost 1 base, the J end lost 0 bases, and 10 bases lay between the germline ends. Germline assignment: CDR1 LNHNV and CDR2 YYDKDF (reference sequence). The CDR3 length is 16 residues. CDR3 region: CATSRGGASSGNTIYF. For the CDR3, the DNA is TGTGCCACCAGCAGAGGCGGCGCGAGCTCTGGAAACACCATATATTTT.

This clonotype has a count of ten or more. The gene calls are TRBV7-2 and TRBJ2-1, with D maybe TRBD2 (6 bases). Per germline, CDR1 SGHTA and CDR2 FQGNSA. Trimming cost V 5 bases and J 5 bases, with 13 bases left between them. The CDR3 runs 14 residues. CDR3 loop: CASSTGLGHNEQFF. Here the CDR3 DNA reads TGTGCCAGCAGCACGGGACTGGGGCACAATGAGCAGTTCTTC.